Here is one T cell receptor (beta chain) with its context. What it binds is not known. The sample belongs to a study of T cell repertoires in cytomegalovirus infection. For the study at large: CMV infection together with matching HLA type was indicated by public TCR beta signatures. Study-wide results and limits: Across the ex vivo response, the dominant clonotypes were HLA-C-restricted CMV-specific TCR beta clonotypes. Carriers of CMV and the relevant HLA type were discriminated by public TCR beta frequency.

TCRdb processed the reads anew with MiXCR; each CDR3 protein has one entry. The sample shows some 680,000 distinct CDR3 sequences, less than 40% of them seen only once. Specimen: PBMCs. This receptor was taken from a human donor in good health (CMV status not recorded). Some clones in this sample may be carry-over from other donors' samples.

The DNA for the CDR3 is TGTGCCAGCAGCATCGTCTTCGGAGGTACAGCAAACACAGATACGCAGTATTTT. Translation: CASSIVFGGTANTDTQYF. The V gene is TRBV11-1, the J gene TRBJ2-3, with a possible D match to TRBD2 (5 bases). In germline, CDR1 is SGHAT, CDR2 FQDESV (reference sequence). V gave up 5 bases and J gave up 2 bases, with 23 bases separating them. The CDR3 has 18 amino acids.